These T cell receptor beta chains were read from a single sample in a study of blood T cell repertoires in COVID-19. TCRdb's table, derived via immunoSEQ multiplex PCR, lists solely in-frame clones and lacks some. The data contain under 150,000 clones, around 88% of them singletons. Sequencing input: peripheral blood. The source is a human donor in a cohort sampled during active COVID-19. The CDR3 runs from the conserved cysteine through the conserved F or W. A D gene is named only where the DNA matches it firmly. Rows give clone size only sometimes, using once, few, many, or a class for an expanded clone.

J: TRBJ1-1
V: TRBV7-9
D: .
size: .
CDR3: CASSSHMTGVKNTEAFF
DNA: TGTGCCAGCAGCTCACATATGACAGGAGTAAAGAACACTGAAGCTTTCTTT

J: TRBJ2-2
V: TRBV25-1
D: .
size: .
CDR3: CASSFQRLSGELFF
DNA: TGTGCCAGCAGTTTCCAAAGACTATCCGGGGAGCTGTTTTTT

J: TRBJ2-1
V: TRBV11-2
D: .
size: .
CDR3: CASSLQAIPYNEQFF
DNA: TGTGCCAGCAGCTTACAGGCTATTCCCTACAATGAGCAGTTCTTC

J: TRBJ2-3
V: TRBV7-3
D: .
size: .
CDR3: CASSLGGARRATQYF
DNA: TGTGCCAGCAGCTTAGGAGGGGCCCGAAGGGCTACGCAGTATTTT

J: TRBJ2-1
V: TRBV7-9
D: TRBD2
size: .
CDR3: CASSLSRGSYNEQFF
DNA: TGTGCCAGCAGCTTATCGCGGGGGAGCTACAATGAGCAGTTCTTC

J: TRBJ1-2
V: TRBV21-1
D: .
size: .
CDR3: CASSKGGQGNYGYTF
DNA: TGTGCCAGCAGCAAAGGGGGACAGGGGAACTATGGCTACACCTTC

J: TRBJ2-5
V: TRBV5-4
D: .
size: .
CDR3: CASSPDSLQETQYF
DNA: TGTGCCAGCAGCCCGGACAGTCTACAAGAGACCCAGTACTTC

J: TRBJ2-7
V: TRBV7-9
D: .
size: .
CDR3: CASSLEDYEQYF
DNA: TGTGCCAGCAGCTTGGAGGACTACGAGCAGTACTTC

J: TRBJ2-6
V: TRBV18
D: TRBD1
size: .
CDR3: CASSPTGSGANVLTF
DNA: TGTGCCAGCTCCCCGACAGGGTCAGGGGCCAACGTCCTGACTTTC

J: TRBJ2-6
V: TRBV6-5
D: .
size: once
CDR3: CASSFLATGANVLTF
DNA: TGTGCCAGCAGTTTCCTAGCGACTGGGGCCAACGTCCTGACTTTC

J: TRBJ1-1
V: TRBV30
D: TRBD1
size: .
CDR3: CAWNSLQGAEAFF
DNA: TGTGCCTGGAACTCTCTACAGGGGGCTGAAGCTTTCTTT

J: TRBJ1-3
V: TRBV27
D: .
size: .
CDR3: CASSPTRSGNTIYF
DNA: TGTGCCAGCAGTCCGACACGCTCTGGAAACACCATATATTTT

J: TRBJ2-5
V: TRBV5-1
D: TRBD2
size: .
CDR3: CARRWAGGGGETQYF
DNA: TGCGCCCGCCGCTGGGCCGGGGGGGGCGGAGAGACCCAGTACTTC

J: TRBJ2-2
V: TRBV19
D: .
size: .
CDR3: CASSTRFQSGNTGELFF
DNA: TGTGCCAGTAGTACCAGATTTCAGTCGGGGAACACCGGGGAGCTGTTTTTT

J: TRBJ1-3
V: TRBV19
D: .
size: once
CDR3: CASSIDTGKGSGNTIYF
DNA: TGTGCCAGTAGTATAGATACAGGGAAGGGGTCTGGAAACACCATATATTTT

J: TRBJ2-7
V: TRBV7-9
D: TRBD1
size: .
CDR3: CASSFNRGNGEQYF
DNA: TGTGCCAGCAGCTTCAACAGGGGGAACGGCGAGCAGTACTTC

J: TRBJ2-7
V: TRBV30
D: TRBD2
size: .
CDR3: CAWSVGGSSYEQYF
DNA: TGTGCCTGGAGTGTGGGGGGGAGCTCCTACGAGCAGTACTTC

J: TRBJ2-3
V: TRBV11-3
D: TRBD2
size: .
CDR3: CASSLRTSGTDTQYF
DNA: TGTGCCAGCAGCCTCCGGACTAGCGGCACAGATACGCAGTATTTT

J: TRBJ2-5
V: TRBV29-1
D: TRBD2
size: .
CDR3: CSVNSGDKGTQYF
DNA: TGCAGCGTCAATAGCGGGGACAAAGGTACCCAGTACTTC

J: TRBJ1-2
V: TRBV12-5
D: .
size: .
CDR3: CASGPGRGYGYTF
DNA: TGTGCTAGTGGCCCAGGACGGGGCTATGGCTACACCTTC

J: TRBJ1-6
V: TRBV30
D: TRBD1
size: few
CDR3: CAWRKPGTGGSPLHF
DNA: TGTGCCTGGAGAAAACCCGGGACAGGGGGTTCACCCCTCCACTTT

J: TRBJ2-2
V: TRBV19
D: .
size: .
CDR3: CASRLGGFATGELFF
DNA: TGTGCCAGTAGGCTCGGGGGATTCGCCACCGGGGAGCTGTTTTTT

J: TRBJ1-1
V: TRBV12-3/TRBV12-4
D: .
size: .
CDR3: CASSFSVNTEAFF
DNA: TGTGCCAGCAGTTTTAGCGTGAACACTGAAGCTTTCTTT

J: TRBJ2-4
V: TRBV29-1
D: TRBD2
size: .
CDR3: CSVEVLAVTKNIQYF
DNA: TGCAGCGTTGAAGTGCTAGCGGTTACCAAAAACATTCAGTACTTC

J: TRBJ2-1
V: TRBV9
D: TRBD1
size: few
CDR3: CASSWGTGGDEQFF
DNA: TGTGCCAGCAGCTGGGGGACAGGGGGCGATGAGCAGTTCTTC

J: TRBJ2-6
V: TRBV4-3
D: .
size: .
CDR3: CASSQDRLTSGANVLTF
DNA: TGCGCCAGCAGCCAAGATCGACTAACCTCTGGGGCCAACGTCCTGACTTTC

J: TRBJ2-3
V: TRBV7-6
D: .
size: .
CDR3: CASSQGGGPQYF
DNA: TGTGCCAGCAGCCAAGGGGGGGGCCCGCAGTATTTT

J: TRBJ1-2
V: TRBV14
D: TRBD1
size: once
CDR3: CASSQDRVGYTF
DNA: TGTGCCAGCAGCCAGGACAGGGTTGGCTACACCTTC

J: TRBJ1-1
V: TRBV27
D: .
size: .
CDR3: CASSLRGALLLNTEAFF
DNA: TGTGCCAGCAGCCTTCGTGGGGCACTACTCTTGAACACTGAAGCTTTCTTT

J: TRBJ2-1
V: TRBV30
D: TRBD2
size: .
CDR3: CAWSVRGGRRQQFF
DNA: TGTGCCTGGAGTGTACGGGGGGGGCGACGCCAGCAGTTCTTC

J: TRBJ1-4
V: TRBV4-2
D: .
size: .
CDR3: CASSQALVGGNEKLFF
DNA: TGTGCCAGCAGCCAAGCCTTAGTGGGGGGGAATGAAAAACTGTTTTTT

J: TRBJ2-7
V: TRBV19
D: TRBD1
size: .
CDR3: CASTGQFDKQYF
DNA: TGTGCCAGTACGGGACAGTTCGACAAGCAGTACTTC

J: TRBJ2-4
V: TRBV7-4
D: TRBD1
size: .
CDR3: CASSLVTGPIHVAKNIQYF
DNA: TGTGCCAGCAGCTTAGTGACAGGGCCGATACATGTCGCCAAAAACATTCAGTACTTC

J: TRBJ2-2
V: TRBV7-2
D: .
size: .
CDR3: CAIRTSLGGELFF
DNA: TGTGCCATACGGACTTCTCTAGGCGGGGAGCTGTTTTTT

J: TRBJ2-3
V: TRBV7-9
D: TRBD1
size: .
CDR3: CASSLGQGVTDTQYF
DNA: TGTGCCAGCAGCTTGGGACAGGGAGTGACAGATACGCAGTATTTT

J: TRBJ2-5
V: TRBV6-5
D: .
size: .
CDR3: CASSSSGVRRETQYF
DNA: TGTGCCAGCAGTTCCTCCGGGGTGAGGCGGGAGACCCAGTACTTC

J: TRBJ1-4
V: TRBV4-3
D: .
size: many
CDR3: CASSQDRVTNEKLFF
DNA: TGCGCCAGCAGCCAAGATCGGGTAACTAATGAAAAACTGTTTTTT

J: TRBJ1-3
V: TRBV10-3
D: .
size: many
CDR3: CAISVGGPPSGNTIYF
DNA: TGTGCCATCAGTGTGGGAGGTCCTCCCTCTGGAAACACCATATATTTT

J: TRBJ2-5
V: TRBV6-5
D: .
size: .
CDR3: CASSYSTAAGQETQYF
DNA: TGTGCCAGCAGTTACTCGACAGCAGCGGGTCAAGAGACCCAGTACTTC

J: TRBJ2-1
V: TRBV27
D: TRBD2
size: .
CDR3: CASSPRGGLADYNEQFF
DNA: TGTGCCAGCAGTCCCCGAGGCGGACTAGCGGATTACAATGAGCAGTTCTTC

J: TRBJ1-2
V: TRBV7-9
D: .
size: .
CDR3: CASSLETAGGYTF
DNA: TGTGCCAGCAGCTTAGAGACGGCGGGGGGCTACACCTTC

J: TRBJ1-1
V: TRBV2
D: .
size: .
CDR3: CASCYGEGNTEAFF
DNA: TGTGCCAGCTGCTACGGGGAGGGTAACACTGAAGCTTTCTTT

J: TRBJ2-2
V: TRBV19
D: TRBD2
size: .
CDR3: CASRAGRATGELFF
DNA: TGTGCCAGTAGGGCGGGGAGGGCCACCGGGGAGCTGTTTTTT

J: TRBJ2-7
V: TRBV18
D: TRBD1
size: .
CDR3: CASSLQGTLYEQYF
DNA: TGTGCCAGCTCACTACAGGGGACGTTATACGAGCAGTACTTC

J: TRBJ2-3
V: TRBV9
D: .
size: .
CDR3: CASSVADNGGTDTQYF
DNA: TGTGCCAGCAGCGTAGCTGACAACGGGGGCACAGATACGCAGTATTTT

J: TRBJ1-1
V: TRBV27
D: TRBD1
size: few
CDR3: CASSFTPRGRGRISTFF
DNA: TGTGCCAGCAGTTTTACCCCCCGGGGAAGGGGGCGGATAAGTACTTTCTTT

J: TRBJ1-1
V: TRBV3-1/TRBV3-2
D: TRBD1
size: .
CDR3: CASSQPGQEAFF
DNA: TGTGCCAGCAGCCAGCCGGGACAGGAAGCTTTCTTT

J: TRBJ2-7
V: TRBV7-8
D: TRBD1
size: few
CDR3: CASSKPGQGYEQYF
DNA: TGTGCCAGCAGCAAACCGGGACAGGGCTACGAGCAGTACTTC

J: TRBJ2-5
V: TRBV29-1
D: TRBD1
size: .
CDR3: CSAKDRVETQYF
DNA: TGCAGCGCAAAGGACAGGGTAGAGACCCAGTACTTC

J: TRBJ1-2
V: TRBV5-1
D: TRBD1
size: .
CDR3: CASSSGTAAYGYTF
DNA: TGCGCCAGCAGCTCCGGGACAGCGGCCTATGGCTACACCTTC

J: TRBJ2-5
V: TRBV7-2
D: .
size: .
CDR3: CASSLQGNAAETQYF
DNA: TGTGCCAGCAGCTTGCAGGGGAATGCGGCAGAGACCCAGTACTTC

J: TRBJ2-1
V: TRBV3-1/TRBV3-2
D: TRBD2
size: .
CDR3: CASRRLAGGPQFF
DNA: TGTGCCAGCAGGCGACTAGCGGGGGGACCCCAGTTCTTC

J: TRBJ1-2
V: TRBV19
D: .
size: .
CDR3: CASTPGGYDYGYTF
DNA: TGTGCCAGTACCCCGGGAGGGTATGACTATGGCTACACCTTC